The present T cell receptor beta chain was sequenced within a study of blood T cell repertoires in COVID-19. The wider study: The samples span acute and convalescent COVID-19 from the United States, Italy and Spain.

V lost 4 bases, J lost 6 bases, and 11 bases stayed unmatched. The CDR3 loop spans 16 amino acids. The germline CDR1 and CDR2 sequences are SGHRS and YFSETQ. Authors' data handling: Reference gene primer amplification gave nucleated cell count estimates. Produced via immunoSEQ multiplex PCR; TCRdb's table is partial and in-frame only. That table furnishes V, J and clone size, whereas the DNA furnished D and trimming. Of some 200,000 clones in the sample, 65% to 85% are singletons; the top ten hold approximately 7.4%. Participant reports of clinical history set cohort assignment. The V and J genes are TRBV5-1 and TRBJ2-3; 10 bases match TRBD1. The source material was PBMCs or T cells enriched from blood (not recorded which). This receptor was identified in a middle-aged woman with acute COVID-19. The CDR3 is CASSSGTGVYWDTQYF. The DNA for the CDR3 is TGCGCCAGCAGCAGCGGGACAGGGGTTTATTGGGATACGCAGTATTTT.